The 7 T cell receptor beta chains given below trace back to one sample, sequenced in a study of blood T cells in healthy people across ages. With a J-beta primer mix and a sample-barcoded 5' primer, a second PCR ran 7 to 11 cycles. TCRdb re-called the 5' RACE reads with MiXCR, one entry per CDR3 protein. The repertoire has 760,000 or so distinct CDR3 sequences, 25% of them found once; the top ten carry 9.4%. The sample also formed part of further work on T cells of mothers and their children.

Specimen: blood. These receptors were collected from a boy younger than 18 in good health.

The genes are TRBV20-1 and TRBJ2-7; 11 bases are shared with TRBD2. Germline-derived CDR1 and CDR2 are DFQATT and SNEGSKA (reference sequence). The CDR3 loop spans 15 amino acids. The trim removed 5 bases at V and 3 bases at J, leaving 9 bases unmatched. The CDR3 DNA is TGCAGTGCTGTAACCGGGACTAGCGGCCTCTACGAGCAGTACTTC. It translates to CSAVTGTSGLYEQYF.

This chain joins TRBV25-1 and TRBJ2-5; 7 bases line up with TRBD2. Trimming removed 3 bases from V and 1 base from J; junction bases left unmatched: 11. This CDR3 is built from 17 residues. From germline, CDR1 is MGHDK and CDR2 SYGVNS. CDR3 DNA: TGTGCCAGCAGTGACGGACCCCTGTGGACTAGCCAAGAGACCCAGTACTTC. Translation gives CASSDGPLWTSQETQYF.

This clonotype came up a few times. V usage is TRBV20-1 and J usage is TRBJ2-1; D may be TRBD2 (5 bases). This CDR3 region has 15 residues. The germline CDR1 and CDR2 sequences are DFQATT and SNEGSKA (reference sequence). Between the trimmed V and J ends, which lost 0 bases and 7 bases, there was a span of 16 bases. CDR3 bases: TGCAGTGCTAGAGATTTCCGGCGGGCGGGTAATGAGCAGTTCTTC. Residues: CSARDFRRAGNEQFF.

This rearrangement joins TRBV10-3 to TRBJ2-5; 14 bases map to TRBD2. CDR3 length: 15 amino acids. The germline V gene has CDR1 ENHRY and CDR2 SYGVKD. Losses at the gene ends were 5 bases for V and 5 bases for J; bases not matched to a gene: 4. As DNA, the CDR3 is TGTGCCATCAGTTCTGGGACTAGCGGGAGTGAGACCCAGTACTTC. As protein: CAISSGTSGSETQYF.

This chain links TRBV2 with TRBJ2-1; D not resolved. The end of the DNA is better explained by TRBJ2-7, so the J call may be wrong. This CDR3 spans 13 amino acids. Germline loops: CDR1 SNHLY, CDR2 FYNNEI. The CDR3 DNA follows: TGTGCCAGCAGTGTAGGACGGACCTACGAGCAGTACTTC. It is translated as CASSVGRTYEQYF.

This clonotype was found a few times. This CDR3 is CAISRTGEVSSPLHF. CDR3 in DNA: TGTGCCATCAGCCGGACAGGGGAGGTTAGCTCACCCCTCCACTTT. This sequence joins TRBV10-3 and TRBJ1-6, with 9 nucleotides matching TRBD1. The CDR3 is 15 amino acids. V gave up 6 bases and J gave up 10 bases; unmatched junction bases: 10. In germline, CDR1 is ENHRY, CDR2 SYGVKD.

The chain is built from TRBV20-1 and TRBJ2-3; 8 positions agree with TRBD2. The germline CDR1 and CDR2 sequences are DFQATT and SNEGSKA (reference sequence). Trimming at V came to 3 bases and at J to 7 bases, leaving 6 bases not matched to a gene. There are 13 residues in the CDR3. The CDR3 spells CSASLSGGYTQYF. The CDR3, as DNA: TGCAGTGCTAGCTTAAGCGGGGGATATACGCAGTATTTT.